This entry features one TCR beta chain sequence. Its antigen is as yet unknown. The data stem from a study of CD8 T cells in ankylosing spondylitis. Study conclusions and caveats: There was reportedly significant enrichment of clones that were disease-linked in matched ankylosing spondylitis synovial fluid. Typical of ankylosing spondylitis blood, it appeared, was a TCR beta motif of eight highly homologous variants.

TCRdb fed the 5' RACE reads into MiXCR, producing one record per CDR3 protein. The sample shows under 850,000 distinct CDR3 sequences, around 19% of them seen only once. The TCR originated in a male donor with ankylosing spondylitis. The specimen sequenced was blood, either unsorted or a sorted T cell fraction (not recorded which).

The CDR3 DNA follows: TGTGCCAGCAGTCCACAACCGGGACTAGGGGGAGGCAATGAGCAGTTCTTC. This gives the protein CASSPQPGLGGGNEQFF. This chain links TRBV12-3 or TRBV12-4 with TRBJ2-1, with 8 bases that match TRBD2. V was pared by 5 bases and J by 6 bases, with 15 bases of the junction left unmatched. The CDR3 contains 17 residues.